This T cell receptor (beta chain) was captured in a study of a mutant IDH1 vaccine in newly diagnosed glioma. At the level of the study: Former treatment meant radiotherapy, temozolomide, or both; the majority had gotten both.

V gave up 9 bases and J gave up 2 bases; unmatched junction bases: 10. CDR1 KGHSH and CDR2 LQKENI come from the germline V gene. The CDR3 covers 15 residues. Notes on the study in general: Detectable vaccine-induced immune responses arose in over 90% of patients. Any relationship between pseudoprogression and changes in top peripheral T cell clonotypes seemed absent.

Points on this clone: Its target is not known.

Some clones are missing from TCRdb's copy, which holds only in-frame ones; the method was immunoSEQ multiplex PCR. The sample consists of some 34,000 clones, over 75% of them appearing once. Time point in this sample: week 47, end of study. It was 300 ug of mutant IDH1 20-mer peptide that made up each vaccine dose, given with topical imiquimod. The genes are TRBV18 and TRBJ1-5; 7 bases fit TRBD1. The clonotype was recovered from a middle-aged woman with glioma. The source was PBMCs, collected from a glioma patient whose treatment included an IDH1 peptide vaccine. The CDR3 nucleotides are TGTGCCAGTTCAGATACCCAGGGGGGCAATCAGCCCCAGCATTTT. Amino acids: CASSDTQGGNQPQHF. Full variable domain (rest looked up from reference TRBV18 and TRBJ1-5): NAGVMQNPRHLVRRRGQEARLRCSPMKGHSHVYWYRQLPEEGLKFMVYLQKENIIDESGMPKERFSAEFPKEGPSILRIQQVVRGDSAAYFCASSDTQGGNQPQHFGDGTRLSIL.